This is a list of T cell receptor beta chains from one sample in a study of blood T cell repertoires in COVID-19. TCRdb's table, derived via immunoSEQ multiplex PCR, lists solely in-frame clones and lacks some. The sample holds 180,000 or so clones, approximately 85% seen once. Sequencing used PBMCs or T cells enriched from blood (not recorded which). Every receptor here comes from a woman between 25 and 40 years old who had recovered from COVID-19. Both conserved end residues are part of each CDR3. D genes are given only for firm matches. Clone size is shown for a subset of rows, as once, few, many or a class of expanded clone.

abundance | j_gene | d_gene | v_gene | CDR3aa | CDR3nt
. | TRBJ2-7 | . | TRBV3-1/TRBV3-2 | CASSTGTAPSYEQYF | TGTGCCAGCAGTACCGGGACTGCCCCTTCCTACGAGCAGTACTTC
. | TRBJ2-7 | TRBD1 | TRBV7-8 | CVSSITGTAAYEQYF | TGTGTCAGCAGCATAACCGGGACAGCTGCCTACGAGCAGTACTTC
. | TRBJ2-1 | TRBD1 | TRBV24-1 | CATRPGQGAYNEQFF | TGTGCCACCAGGCCGGGACAGGGGGCCTACAATGAGCAGTTCTTC
. | TRBJ2-1 | TRBD1 | TRBV6-5 | CANRQGSYNEQFF | TGTGCCAATCGACAGGGCTCCTACAATGAGCAGTTCTTC
. | TRBJ2-1 | . | TRBV11-2 | CASRPHRGRENEQFF | TGTGCCAGCAGGCCCCACAGGGGGAGGGAGAATGAGCAGTTCTTC
. | TRBJ2-7 | TRBD2 | TRBV5-4 | CASSLGQTSGFYEQYF | TGTGCCAGCAGCTTGGGCCAGACTAGCGGGTTTTACGAGCAGTACTTC
. | TRBJ1-1 | . | TRBV28 | CASSLLRGIYAEAFF | TGTGCCAGCAGTTTATTAAGAGGGATTTACGCTGAAGCTTTCTTT
. | TRBJ2-7 | TRBD1 | TRBV6-1 | CASREGQGYYEQYF | TGTGCCAGCAGAGAAGGACAGGGATACTACGAGCAGTACTTC
. | TRBJ1-5 | TRBD1 | TRBV5-6 | CASSLGDRDDQPQHF | TGTGCCAGCAGCTTGGGGGACAGGGACGATCAGCCCCAGCATTTT
. | TRBJ2-7 | TRBD2 | TRBV28 | CASSSPLPGLAAYEQYF | TGTGCCAGCAGTTCACCCCTTCCGGGACTAGCGGCCTACGAGCAGTACTTC
few | TRBJ2-7 | . | TRBV7-9 | CASSLLDNGMGLEQYF | TGTGCCAGCAGCTTACTGGACAACGGCATGGGTCTCGAGCAGTACTTC
. | TRBJ1-1 | . | TRBV7-9 | CASSLPTGNTEAFF | TGTGCCAGCAGCCTCCCGACAGGGAACACTGAAGCTTTCTTT